The 8 T cell receptor beta chains below all came from one sample that was sequenced in a study of CD8+CD57+ T cells in acquired aplastic anemia. TCR beta VDJ combinations and CDR3 sequences were profiled from genomic DNA. TCRdb ran MiXCR on the reads and lists one entry per CDR3 protein. The data show under 250,000 distinct CDR3 sequences, 34% seen once. The sequenced material came from sorted CD4+, CD8+, or CD8+CD57+ T cells (not recorded which) from PBMCs. These receptors all come from a human donor in good health, serving as a control.

This clonotype occurred a few times. The V and J genes are TRBV4-1 and TRBJ2-3; D may be TRBD2 (5 bases). V dropped 2 bases and J dropped 3 bases, with 18 bases sitting between them. This CDR3 region has 17 residues. Looked up from germline, CDR1 is MGHRA and CDR2 is YSYEKL. The CDR3 nucleotides are TGCGCCAGCAGCCAAATCCCCCCGCGGGCGAAGACAGATACGCAGTATTTT. This codes for CASSQIPPRAKTDTQYF.

Many counts were recorded for this clonotype. This rearrangement joins TRBV25-1 to TRBJ1-6; 10 bases are a match to TRBD1. In germline, CDR1 is MGHDK, CDR2 SYGVNS. The CDR3 runs to 15 residues. J was trimmed by 9 bases and V by 2 bases; bases with no gene match: 4. The CDR3 protein is CASSEVRTGGSPLHF. CDR3 DNA: TGTGCCAGCAGTGAAGTCAGGACAGGGGGTTCACCCCTCCACTTT.

This clonotype was observed a handful of times. The chain links TRBV6-5 to TRBJ1-1; possible D gene TRBD1, 5 bases. CDR1 and CDR2 (germline): MNHEY, SVGAGI. The CDR3 runs 13 residues. Deletions cut 6 bases from V and 7 bases from J, with 15 bases between. CDR3 bases: TGTGCCAGCAGGGACTGGGGGACGCTTGAAGCTTTCTTT. Translated: CASRDWGTLEAFF.

In nucleotides, the CDR3 is TGTGCCAGCAGCTCCGGGGGGGGGTCCACAGATACGCAGTATTTT. Encoded protein: CASSSGGGSTDTQYF. V gene TRBV11-1 combines with J gene TRBJ2-3; 8 nucleotides agree with TRBD2. Germline V gene lookup returns CDR1 SGHAT and CDR2 FQDESV (reference sequence). The V segment lost 4 bases and the J segment 2 bases; nucleotides outside the gene matches: 5. The CDR3 runs to 15 residues.

In this sample, this clonotype turned up many times. Being one base from a much bigger clone, this may be a read error. The chain combines TRBV24-1 with TRBJ1-6; D is uncertain. CDR1 and CDR2 (germline): KGHDR, SFDVKD. The CDR3 loop spans 16 amino acids. Trimming stripped 5 bases from V and 7 bases from J, with 17 bases between. In nucleotides, the CDR3 is TGTGCCACCAGTGTTCCCGGGGAAGGTAGCAATTCACCCCTCCACTTT. It is translated as CATSVPGEGSNSPLHF.

This clonotype has ten or more counts. This chain uses TRBV5-6 with TRBJ2-7, with 9 bases lining up with TRBD1. V was pared by 4 bases and J by 1 base, with 6 bases of the junction left unmatched. The length of the CDR3 is 15 residues. Germline lookup yields CDR1 SGHDT and CDR2 YYEEEE. CDR3 loop: CASSLTGTGSYEQYF. The DNA of the CDR3 is TGTGCCAGCAGCCTCACCGGGACAGGGTCCTACGAGCAGTACTTC.

This clonotype was observed at least ten times. The chain carries TRBV7-2 and TRBJ1-2; D remains ambiguous. This CDR3 is built from 13 residues. CDR1 SGHTA and CDR2 FQGNSA come from the germline V gene. The germline V and J ends were trimmed by 5 bases and 4 bases, with 11 bases remaining between them. The chain's CDR3 is CASSPRAIYGYTF. The CDR3 nucleotides read TGTGCCAGCAGCCCCCGGGCCATCTATGGCTACACCTTC.

Comments on this clonotype: Here the CDR3 omits its conserved ending phenylalanine or tryptophan, so a read error is the likely source. The genes are TRBV25-1 and TRBJ2-7; 11 bases match TRBD2. CDR1 MGHDK and CDR2 SYGVNS come from the germline V gene. Trimming cost V 7 bases and J 2 bases; bases outside gene matches: 4. The CDR3 has 14 residues. The CDR3 coding sequence is TGTGCCAGCAATGGGACTAGCGGAACCTACGAGCAGTACTCC. It specifies CASNGTSGTYEQYS.